What follows is one T cell receptor beta chain and its context. This specimen belongs to a study of cytomegalovirus exposure and HLA in healthy donors. PCR employed 60 Vbeta and 13 Jbeta primers. Repertoires were generated with immunoSEQ multiplex PCR, while TCRdb's copy carries only in-frame clones and drops some. In the table there are about 160,000 clones, roughly 80% of which are singletons. Per germline, CDR1 SQVTM and CDR2 ANQGSEA. This CDR3 region has 14 residues. Trimming removed 3 bases from V and 0 bases from J, with 9 bases in between. The rearrangement joins TRBV29-1 to TRBJ2-1; D is uncertain. The sequencing input was PBMCs. The receptor comes from a man aged 18 to 30 in good health and CMV-seronegative. DNA of the CDR3: TGCAGCGTTGACGCAGACTCCTCCTACAATGAGCAGTTCTTC. Its translation is CSVDADSSYNEQFF.